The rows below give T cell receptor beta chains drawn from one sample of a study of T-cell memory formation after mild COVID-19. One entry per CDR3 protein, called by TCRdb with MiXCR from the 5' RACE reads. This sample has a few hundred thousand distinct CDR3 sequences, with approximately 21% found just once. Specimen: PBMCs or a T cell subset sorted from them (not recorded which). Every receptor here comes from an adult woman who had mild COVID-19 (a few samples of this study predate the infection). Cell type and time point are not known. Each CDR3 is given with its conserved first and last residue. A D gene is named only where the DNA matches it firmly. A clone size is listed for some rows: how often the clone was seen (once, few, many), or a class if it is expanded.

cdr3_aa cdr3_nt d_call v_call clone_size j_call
CASAGGIANEQFF TGTGCCAGCGCCGGGGGAATAGCCAATGAGCAGTTCTTC . TRBV2 . TRBJ2-1
CASSYDPFVEGLYTDTQYF TGTGCCAGCAGTTACGACCCATTTGTAGAGGGGCTATACACAGATACGCAGTATTTT . TRBV6-5 . TRBJ2-3
CASSMELTKNIQYF TGTGCCAGTAGTATGGAGCTCACCAAAAACATTCAGTACTTC . TRBV19 . TRBJ2-4
CASSDGPRGYGYTF TGTGCCAGCAGTGACGGCCCCAGGGGCTATGGCTACACCTTC . TRBV6-1 . TRBJ1-2
CASHCQGREKLFF TGTGCCAGCCATTGTCAGGGGCGGGAAAAACTGTTTTTT . TRBV12-3/TRBV12-4 few TRBJ1-4
CASSPKGEGTAFF TGTGCCAGCAGCCCGAAGGGTGAGGGAACGGCTTTCTTT . TRBV3-1 . TRBJ1-1
CATSRDSGAPSPYEQYF TGTGCCACCAGCAGAGATAGTGGGGCACCCTCGCCCTACGAGCAGTACTTC . TRBV15 many TRBJ2-7
CASWDRATEAFF TGTGCCAGCTGGGACAGGGCCACTGAAGCTTTCTTT TRBD1 TRBV11-2 . TRBJ1-1
CASSPGQGARGTEAFF TGTGCCAGCAGCCCCGGACAGGGGGCGCGTGGCACTGAAGCTTTCTTT TRBD1 TRBV7-2 . TRBJ1-1
CASSPTSGPYTEQFF TGTGCCAGCAGCCCGACTAGCGGGCCCTACACTGAGCAGTTCTTC TRBD2 TRBV7-3 . TRBJ2-1
CASSPQEGTGGHEQYF TGTGCCAGCTCACCCCAGGAGGGGACAGGAGGTCACGAGCAGTACTTC TRBD1 TRBV18 . TRBJ2-7
CASSASGTGHNEQFF TGTGCCAGCAGCGCTTCCGGGACAGGGCACAATGAGCAGTTCTTC TRBD1 TRBV5-5 many TRBJ2-1
CATEGTGQTQYF TGTGCCACCGAGGGGACAGGGCAAACCCAGTACTTC TRBD1 TRBV10-3 . TRBJ2-5
CASSQGTSGEFSEQYF TGCGCCAGCAGCCAAGGAACTAGCGGGGAATTCTCCGAGCAGTACTTC TRBD2 TRBV4-1 few TRBJ2-7
CASSSEPDSGGYSWQPQHF TGTGCCAGCAGTTCCGAGCCAGACAGTGGAGGCTATTCGTGGCAGCCCCAGCATTTT . TRBV6-6 . TRBJ1-5
CASSTSTGARELFF TGTGCCAGCAGCACTTCAACCGGGGCCAGGGAGCTGTTTTTT . TRBV9 . TRBJ2-2
CATSDLTGGKHEQFF TGTGCCACCAGTGATCTGACAGGGGGAAAACATGAGCAGTTCTTC TRBD1 TRBV24-1 . TRBJ2-1
CASSLLGMGTDTQYF TGTGCCAGCAGCTTGTTGGGGATGGGGACAGATACGCAGTATTTT . TRBV5-6 . TRBJ2-3
CASAPAGPLAKNIQYF TGTGCCAGCGCTCCAGCGGGGCCCCTAGCCAAAAACATTCAGTACTTC TRBD2 TRBV12-3/TRBV12-4 . TRBJ2-4
CASTNVGPEQFF TGTGCTAGTACAAATGTTGGGCCCGAGCAGTTCTTC . TRBV12-5 few TRBJ2-1
CASSPGTVSSYEQYF TGCGCCAGCAGCCCTGGGACAGTAAGCTCCTACGAGCAGTACTTC TRBD1 TRBV4-3 . TRBJ2-7
CASGQGKVNTEAFF TGTGCCAGCGGGCAGGGGAAGGTGAACACTGAAGCTTTCTTT . TRBV6-5 few TRBJ1-1
CASTPWGSNTEAFF TGTGCCAGCACCCCGTGGGGGTCGAACACTGAAGCTTTCTTT . TRBV7-9 . TRBJ1-1
CASRGTSGSNEQFF TGCGCCAGCAGGGGGACTAGCGGGAGTAATGAGCAGTTCTTC TRBD2 TRBV5-1 . TRBJ2-1
CASSPSGGLSYGYTF TGTGCCAGCAGCCCCAGCGGGGGTCTGAGCTATGGCTACACCTTC . TRBV7-9 . TRBJ1-2
CSVEESDLREETQYF TGCAGCGTTGAAGAATCGGACTTGCGGGAAGAGACCCAGTACTTC . TRBV29-1 . TRBJ2-5
CSARVLLAGGAPYNEQFF TGCAGTGCTAGAGTGTTACTAGCGGGAGGAGCCCCCTACAATGAGCAGTTCTTC TRBD2 TRBV20-1 few TRBJ2-1
CSAREGRANTEAFF TGCAGTGCTAGAGAAGGACGGGCGAACACTGAAGCTTTCTTT . TRBV20-1 few TRBJ1-1
CASSVARPGWTSGSSNEQFF TGTGCCAGCAGCGTAGCTAGGCCCGGATGGACTAGCGGGAGTAGCAATGAGCAGTTCTTC TRBD2 TRBV9 . TRBJ2-1
CASRFGYSPYQETQYF TGTGCCAGCAGGTTTGGATACTCCCCGTACCAAGAGACCCAGTACTTC . TRBV7-2 few TRBJ2-5
CASSPHVGGYNEQFF TGTGCCAGCAGCCCCCATGTAGGTGGCTACAATGAGCAGTTCTTC . TRBV9 . TRBJ2-1
CASSLGQGARAFF TGTGCCAGCAGCTTAGGACAGGGGGCGAGGGCTTTCTTT TRBD1 TRBV7-6 few TRBJ1-1
CASSSPQGWNQPQHF TGTGCCAGCAGCTCCCCGCAGGGGTGGAATCAGCCCCAGCATTTT . TRBV7-2 few TRBJ1-5
CASSLTAANSPLHF TGTGCCAGCAGCCTGACCGCGGCCAATTCACCCCTCCACTTT . TRBV3-1 . TRBJ1-6
CASSETSGRGYEQYF TGTGCCAGCAGCGAGACTAGCGGGAGGGGCTACGAGCAGTACTTC TRBD2 TRBV7-8 many TRBJ2-7
CATYKGYSGNTIYF TGTGCCACCTACAAGGGGTACTCTGGAAACACCATATATTTT . TRBV12-3/TRBV12-4 . TRBJ1-3
CASSPLRAGVGFGEQFF TGTGCCAGTAGTCCGCTGCGAGCGGGAGTAGGGTTCGGTGAGCAGTTCTTC TRBD2 TRBV19 . TRBJ2-1
CASCRGPGQPQHF TGTGCCTCCTGTCGGGGGCCCGGGCAGCCCCAGCATTTT . TRBV24-1 . TRBJ1-5
CASSQLAGEQTQYF TGTGCCAGCTCACAACTAGCGGGAGAACAGACCCAGTACTTC TRBD2 TRBV18 . TRBJ2-5
CASSIQYSGHRYGYTF TGTGCCAGCAGCATCCAATATTCGGGACACCGCTATGGCTACACCTTC . TRBV5-6 . TRBJ1-2
CASRADGNTEAFF TGTGCCAGCAGGGCGGACGGGAACACTGAAGCTTTCTTT . TRBV12-3/TRBV12-4 few TRBJ1-1
CASSLQTGLNSPLHF TGTGCCAGCAGTTTACAAACAGGGTTGAATTCACCCCTCCACTTT . TRBV28 many TRBJ1-6
CASGGRSGVSTDTQYF TGTGCCAGCGGGGGTCGTAGCGGGGTCAGCACAGATACGCAGTATTTT TRBD2 TRBV2 few TRBJ2-3
CASSQGLSGGQFF TGTGCCAGCAGCCAGGGACTTAGCGGAGGGCAGTTCTTC . TRBV4-2 . TRBJ2-1
CASSLGQGAINYGYTF TGCGCCAGCAGCTTGGGGCAGGGGGCTATCAACTATGGCTACACCTTC TRBD1 TRBV5-1 . TRBJ1-2
CASSPAGGKNIQYF TGTGCCAGCAGTCCAGCGGGCGGCAAAAACATTCAGTACTTC . TRBV12-3/TRBV12-4 . TRBJ2-4
CASGLWDRDGYTF TGTGCTAGTGGTTTGTGGGACAGAGACGGCTACACCTTC TRBD1 TRBV12-5 . TRBJ1-2
CSAITGTAYGYTF TGCAGTGCAATAACCGGGACAGCCTATGGCTACACCTTC TRBD1 TRBV20-1 . TRBJ1-2
CATTLELQGGGGYTF TGTGCCACCACCCTTGAGCTGCAGGGGGGAGGTGGCTACACCTTC TRBD1 TRBV12-3/TRBV12-4 . TRBJ1-2
CASRLRGGAGANVLTF TGTGCCAGCAGACTTCGGGGGGGTGCTGGGGCCAACGTCCTGACTTTC TRBD2 TRBV12-3/TRBV12-4 . TRBJ2-6
CATSRDPGRAEGTQYF TGTGCCACCAGCAGAGATCCGGGACGAGCGGAGGGGACCCAGTACTTC . TRBV15 . TRBJ2-5
CSVGGAKDGAKNIQYF TGCAGCGTTGGGGGCGCGAAGGACGGGGCCAAAAACATTCAGTACTTC . TRBV29-1 few TRBJ2-4
CASSPGRGSTYEQYF TGTGCCAGCAGCCCGGGGAGGGGATCTACCTACGAGCAGTACTTC TRBD2 TRBV7-6 . TRBJ2-7
CASSFGAGGETQYF TGTGCCAGCAGTTTTGGGGCAGGAGGAGAGACCCAGTACTTC . TRBV12-3/TRBV12-4 . TRBJ2-5
CATSDGYNEQFF TGTGCCACTTCGGACGGGTACAATGAGCAGTTCTTC . TRBV19 . TRBJ2-1
CASTSSLRTLYTEAFF TGTGCCAGCACGTCGAGCCTACGGACTCTCTACACTGAAGCTTTCTTT . TRBV12-3/TRBV12-4 . TRBJ1-1
CASIARRRGNYGYTF TGTGCCAGCATCGCCCGGCGTAGGGGCAACTATGGCTACACCTTC . TRBV7-2 . TRBJ1-2